This T cell receptor (beta chain) came from a study of cytotoxic CD8 clonotypes in ibrutinib-treated CLL. Study observations and caveats: Rising at ibrutinib response, clonality subsequently fell back toward baseline at progression. Clonality (at baseline) was higher than in age-matched healthy donors and tracked circulating CD8+ T-cell counts.

Profiling relied on immunoSEQ multiplex PCR, and the TCRdb table lists in-frame clones only, not all of them. There are around 250,000 clones in the sample; under 75% occur only once, and roughly 14% lies in the top ten. With respect to this clone: Its antigen remains unknown.

This CDR3 is 18 amino acids long. J was trimmed by 2 bases and V by 4 bases; bases with no gene match: 13. The clonotype comes from a human donor with chronic lymphocytic leukemia. The input for sequencing was PBMCs, taken after 24 months of ibrutinib treatment. The chain combines TRBV23-1 with TRBJ2-2; TRBD1 matches at 7 bases. TRBV23-1 is given ORF status, its function remaining uncertain. CDR3 sequence (DNA): TGCGCCAGCAGTCCGATTCACAACCGGGACAGAAACACCGGGGAGCTGTTTTTT. Its protein is CASSPIHNRDRNTGELFF.